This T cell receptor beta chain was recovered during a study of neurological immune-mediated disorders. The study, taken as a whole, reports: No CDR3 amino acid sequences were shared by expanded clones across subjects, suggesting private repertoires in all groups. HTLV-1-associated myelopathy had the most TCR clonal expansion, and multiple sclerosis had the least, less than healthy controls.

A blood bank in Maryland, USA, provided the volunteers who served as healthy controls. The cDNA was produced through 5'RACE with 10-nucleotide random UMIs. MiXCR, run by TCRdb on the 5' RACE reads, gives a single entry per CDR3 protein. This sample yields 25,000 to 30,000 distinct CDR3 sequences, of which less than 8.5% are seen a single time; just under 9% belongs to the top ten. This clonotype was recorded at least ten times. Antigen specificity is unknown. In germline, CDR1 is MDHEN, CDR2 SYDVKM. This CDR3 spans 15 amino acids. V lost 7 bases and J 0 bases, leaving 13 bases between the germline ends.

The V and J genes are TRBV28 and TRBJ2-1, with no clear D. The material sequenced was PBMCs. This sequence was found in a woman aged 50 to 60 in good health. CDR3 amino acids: CASTFGLSSYNEQFF. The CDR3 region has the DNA TGTGCCAGCACCTTTGGGCTAAGCTCCTACAATGAGCAGTTCTTC.